One TCR beta chain is described in this entry. What it binds is not known. TCRdb independently ran MiXCR on the reads; one entry per CDR3 protein. The sample includes under 300,000 distinct CDR3 sequences, roughly 12% seen only once; the top ten take 1.5% to 2%. This sample was included in a study of T cell repertoires in cytomegalovirus infection. Study-level background: Signatures in public TCR beta sequences pointed to both CMV infection and matching HLA type.

Study-wide results and limits: Ex vivo, HLA-C-restricted CMV-specific TCR beta clonotypes prevailed over the rest of the response. Based on cumulative public TCR beta family frequency, carriers of CMV plus the relevant HLA were identified.

The sample consisted of PBMCs. This clonotype was sampled from a human donor in good health (CMV status not recorded). Some clones in this sample may be carry-over from other donors' samples.

CDR3 protein: CSARDRGRSNQPQHF. The CDR3 DNA reads TGCAGTGCACGAGACAGGGGGCGAAGCAATCAGCCCCAGCATTTT. The chain combines TRBV20-1 with TRBJ1-5, with 10 bases lining up with TRBD1. The CDR3 extends over 15 amino acids. J lost 1 base, V lost 6 bases, and 6 bases had no gene match. The V gene's germline CDR1 is DFQATT and CDR2 SNEGSKA (reference sequence).